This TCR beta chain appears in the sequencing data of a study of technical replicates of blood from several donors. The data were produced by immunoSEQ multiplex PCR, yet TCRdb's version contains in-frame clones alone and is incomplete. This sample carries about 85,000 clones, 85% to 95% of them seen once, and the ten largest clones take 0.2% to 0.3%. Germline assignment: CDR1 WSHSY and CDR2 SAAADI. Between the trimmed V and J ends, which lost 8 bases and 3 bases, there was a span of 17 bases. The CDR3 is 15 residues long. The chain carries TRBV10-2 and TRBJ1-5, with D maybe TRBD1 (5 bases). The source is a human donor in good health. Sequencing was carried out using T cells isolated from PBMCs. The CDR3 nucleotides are TGCGCCAGCGCCCTGTTGGGGGGAATCAATCAGCCCCAGCATTTT. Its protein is CASALLGGINQPQHF.